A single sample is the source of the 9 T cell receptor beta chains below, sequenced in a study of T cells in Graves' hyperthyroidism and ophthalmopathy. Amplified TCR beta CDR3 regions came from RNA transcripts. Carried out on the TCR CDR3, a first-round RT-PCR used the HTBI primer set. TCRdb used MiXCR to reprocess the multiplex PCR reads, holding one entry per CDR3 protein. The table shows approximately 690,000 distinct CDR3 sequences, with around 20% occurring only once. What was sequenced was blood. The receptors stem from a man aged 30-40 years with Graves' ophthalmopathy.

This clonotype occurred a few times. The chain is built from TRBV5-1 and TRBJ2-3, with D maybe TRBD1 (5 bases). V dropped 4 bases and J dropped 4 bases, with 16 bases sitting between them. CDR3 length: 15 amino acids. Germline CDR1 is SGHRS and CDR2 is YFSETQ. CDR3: CASSPWGPGPDTQYF. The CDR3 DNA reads TGCGCCAGCAGCCCCTGGGGCCCTGGGCCAGATACGCAGTATTTT.

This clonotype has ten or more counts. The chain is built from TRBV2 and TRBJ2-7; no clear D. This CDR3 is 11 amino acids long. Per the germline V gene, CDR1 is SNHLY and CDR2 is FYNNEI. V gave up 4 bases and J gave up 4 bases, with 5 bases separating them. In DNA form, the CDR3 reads TGTGCCAGCAGTGTGCGATACGAGCAGTACTTC. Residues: CASSVRYEQYF.

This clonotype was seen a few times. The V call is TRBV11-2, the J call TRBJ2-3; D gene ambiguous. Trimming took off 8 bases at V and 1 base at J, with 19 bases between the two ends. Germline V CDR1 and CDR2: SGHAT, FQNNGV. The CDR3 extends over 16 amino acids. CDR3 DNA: TGTGCCAGCCTTCGTGGGGTAGGCGAACGCACAGATACGCAGTATTTT. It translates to CASLRGVGERTDTQYF.

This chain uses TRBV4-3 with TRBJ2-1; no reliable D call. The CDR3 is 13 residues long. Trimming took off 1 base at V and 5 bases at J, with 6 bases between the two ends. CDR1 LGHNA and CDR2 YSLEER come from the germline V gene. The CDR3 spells CASSQAWDNEQFF. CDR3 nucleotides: TGCGCCAGCAGCCAAGCGTGGGACAATGAGCAGTTCTTC.

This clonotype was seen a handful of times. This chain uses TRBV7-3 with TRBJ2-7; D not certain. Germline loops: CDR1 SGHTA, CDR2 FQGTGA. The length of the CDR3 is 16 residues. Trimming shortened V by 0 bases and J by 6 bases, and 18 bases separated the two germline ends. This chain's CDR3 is CASSLTLRLVIGEQYF. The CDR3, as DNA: TGTGCCAGCAGCTTAACGTTACGGCTAGTGATAGGCGAGCAGTACTTC.

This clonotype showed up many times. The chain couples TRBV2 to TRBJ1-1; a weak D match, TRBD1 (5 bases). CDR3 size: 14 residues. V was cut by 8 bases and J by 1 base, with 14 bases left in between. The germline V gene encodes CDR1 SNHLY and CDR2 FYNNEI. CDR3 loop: CASGVRGRNTEAFF. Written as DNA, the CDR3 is TGTGCCAGCGGGGTGAGGGGAAGGAACACTGAAGCTTTCTTT.

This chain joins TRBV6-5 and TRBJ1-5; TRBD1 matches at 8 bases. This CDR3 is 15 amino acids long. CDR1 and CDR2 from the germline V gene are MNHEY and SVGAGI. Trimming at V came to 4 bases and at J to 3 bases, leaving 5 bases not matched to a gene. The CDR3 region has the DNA TGTGCCAGCAGTTCCCCGGGACAGGACAATCAGCCCCAGCATTTT. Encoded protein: CASSSPGQDNQPQHF.

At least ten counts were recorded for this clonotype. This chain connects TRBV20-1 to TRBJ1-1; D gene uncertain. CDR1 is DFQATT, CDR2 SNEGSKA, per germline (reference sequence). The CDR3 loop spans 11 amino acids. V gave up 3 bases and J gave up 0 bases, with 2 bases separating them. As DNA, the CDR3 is TGCAGTGCTAGCTTGAACACTGAAGCTTTCTTT. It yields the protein CSASLNTEAFF.

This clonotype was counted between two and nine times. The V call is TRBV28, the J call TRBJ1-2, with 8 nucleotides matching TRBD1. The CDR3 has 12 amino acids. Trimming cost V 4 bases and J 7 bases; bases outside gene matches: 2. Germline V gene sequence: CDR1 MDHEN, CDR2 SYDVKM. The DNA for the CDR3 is TGTGCCAGCAGTTCCAGGGGGCTTGGCTACACCTTC. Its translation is CASSSRGLGYTF.